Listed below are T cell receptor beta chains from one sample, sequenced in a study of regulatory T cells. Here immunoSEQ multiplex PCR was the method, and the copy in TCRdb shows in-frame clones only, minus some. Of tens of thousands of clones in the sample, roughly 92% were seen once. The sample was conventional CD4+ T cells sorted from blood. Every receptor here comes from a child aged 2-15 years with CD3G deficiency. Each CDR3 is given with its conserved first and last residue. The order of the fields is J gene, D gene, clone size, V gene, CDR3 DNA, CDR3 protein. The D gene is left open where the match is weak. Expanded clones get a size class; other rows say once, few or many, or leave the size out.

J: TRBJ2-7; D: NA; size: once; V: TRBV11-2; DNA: TGTGCCAGCAGCGAAAGCTTGTCCACGGCCCACGAGCAGTACTTC; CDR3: CASSESLSTAHEQYF
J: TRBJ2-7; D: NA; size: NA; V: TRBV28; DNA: TGTGCCAGCAGTACAATTACCTACGAGCAGTACTTC; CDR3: CASSTITYEQYF
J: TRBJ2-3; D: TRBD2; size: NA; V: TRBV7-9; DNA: TGTGCCAGCAGCCACAGACTAGCGGGAACAGATACGCAGTATTTT; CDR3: CASSHRLAGTDTQYF
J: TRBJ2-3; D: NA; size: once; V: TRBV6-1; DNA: TGTGCCAGCAGTTTAGAGGGGGGGGCAGATACGCAGTATTTT; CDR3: CASSLEGGADTQYF
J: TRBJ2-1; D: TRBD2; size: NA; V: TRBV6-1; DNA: TGTGCCAGCATCAAGCGGGAGGGCTCCTACAATGAGCAGTTCTTC; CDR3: CASIKREGSYNEQFF
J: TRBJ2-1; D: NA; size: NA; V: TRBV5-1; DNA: TGCGCCAGCAGCTTGGCCTTAACTAGCCAAACTTTCAATGAGCAGTTCTTC; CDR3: CASSLALTSQTFNEQFF
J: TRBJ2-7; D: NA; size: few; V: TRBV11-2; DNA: TGTGCCAGCAGCTTAGATGGGTTCGAGCAGTACTTC; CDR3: CASSLDGFEQYF
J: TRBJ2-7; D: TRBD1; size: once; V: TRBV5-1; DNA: TGCGCCAGCAGCTCGGACAGGGGGCGAAAACTTTCCTACGAGCAGTACTTC; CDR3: CASSSDRGRKLSYEQYF
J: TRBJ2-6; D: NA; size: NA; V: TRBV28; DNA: TGTGCCAGCAGTTTATCTTCTGGGGCCAACGTCCTGACTTTC; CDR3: CASSLSSGANVLTF
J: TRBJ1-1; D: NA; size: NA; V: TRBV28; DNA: TGTGCCAGCAGTTTTAGGAACACTGAAGCTTTCTTT; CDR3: CASSFRNTEAFF
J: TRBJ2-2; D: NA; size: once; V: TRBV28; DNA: TGTGCCAGCAGTTCCGCGACTAGTTCGAACACCGGGGAGCTGTTTTTT; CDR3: CASSSATSSNTGELFF
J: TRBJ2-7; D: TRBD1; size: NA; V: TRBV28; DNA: TGTGCCAGCAGTGGGACCGGGACAGGGAACTACGAGCAGTACTTC; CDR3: CASSGTGTGNYEQYF
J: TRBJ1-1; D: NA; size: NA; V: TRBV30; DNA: TGTGCCTGGAGTGTACGGGATAGGTGGGGTCCGCTGAACACTGAAGCTTTCTTT; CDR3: CAWSVRDRWGPLNTEAFF
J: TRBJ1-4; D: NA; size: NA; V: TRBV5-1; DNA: TGCGCCAGCAGCTTTAGGGGGGCGCGAGGAGAAAAACTGTTTTTT; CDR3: CASSFRGARGEKLFF
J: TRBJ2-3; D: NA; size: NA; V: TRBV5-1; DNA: TGCGCCAGCAGCTCGCATGAGTGGCCAGATACGCAGTATTTT; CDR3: CASSSHEWPDTQYF
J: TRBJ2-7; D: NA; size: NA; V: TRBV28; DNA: TGTGCCAGCAGTCCCGGGGACGGAGCCTACGAGCAGTACTTC; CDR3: CASSPGDGAYEQYF
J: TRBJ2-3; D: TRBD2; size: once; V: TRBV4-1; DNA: TGCGCCAGCAGCCAAGTGTTTCCCGTTCCACTAGCGGGAGGGCGAGATACGCAGTATTTT; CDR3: CASSQVFPVPLAGGRDTQYF
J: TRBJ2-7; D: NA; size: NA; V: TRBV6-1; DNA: TGTGCCAGCAGTGAATTAGGGCTAGCGCACTACGAGCAGTACTTC; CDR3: CASSELGLAHYEQYF
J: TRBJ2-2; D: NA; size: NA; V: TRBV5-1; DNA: TGCGCCAGCAGCTTAGGTGGCAGCGGGGAGCTGTTTTTT; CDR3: CASSLGGSGELFF
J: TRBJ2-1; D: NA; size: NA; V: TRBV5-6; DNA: TGTGCCAGCAGCTCGGGACTGGCGGGCCTTGGACACAAGAAGCAGTTCTTC; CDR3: CASSSGLAGLGHKKQFF
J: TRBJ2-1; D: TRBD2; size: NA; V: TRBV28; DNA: TGTGCCAGCAGTTTATCCCCTAGCGGGAGGTGGTTGGTCCACAATGAGCAGTTCTTC; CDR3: CASSLSPSGRWLVHNEQFF
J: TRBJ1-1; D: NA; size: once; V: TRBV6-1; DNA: TGTGCCAGCAGCGAGTATATCCGACTTGAAGCTTTCTTT; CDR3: CASSEYIRLEAFF
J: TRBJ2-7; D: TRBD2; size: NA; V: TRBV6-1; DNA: TGTGCCAGCACCCCTGGCGGGGGGCGGAGGGAGCAGTACTTC; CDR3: CASTPGGGRREQYF
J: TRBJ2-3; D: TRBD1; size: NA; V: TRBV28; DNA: TGTGCCAGCAGTTCAGGGGGTTACACAGATACGCAGTATTTT; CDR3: CASSSGGYTDTQYF
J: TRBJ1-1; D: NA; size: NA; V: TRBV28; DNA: TGTGCCAGCCGGGACACCCTGAACACTGAAGCTTTCTTT; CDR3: CASRDTLNTEAFF
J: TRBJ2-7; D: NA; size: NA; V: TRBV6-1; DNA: TGTGCCAGCAGTACCAGGAACTCCTACGAGCAGTACTTC; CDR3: CASSTRNSYEQYF
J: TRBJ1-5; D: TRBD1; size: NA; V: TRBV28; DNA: TGTGCCAGCAGTTTAGGGGGTGGGACAGGGCTAAGACAGCCCCAGCATTTT; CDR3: CASSLGGGTGLRQPQHF
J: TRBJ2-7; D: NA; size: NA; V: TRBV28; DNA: TGTGCCAGCAGCTCATTTGAGGGCGACTACGAGCAGTACTTC; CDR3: CASSSFEGDYEQYF
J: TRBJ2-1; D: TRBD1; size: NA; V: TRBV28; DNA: TGTGCCAGCAGTTCCTCCGGGACAGGGGGTCGTGGGCAGTTCTTC; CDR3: CASSSSGTGGRGQFF
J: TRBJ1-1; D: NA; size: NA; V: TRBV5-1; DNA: TGCGCCAGCAGCTCTAACTCGAACACTGAAGCTTTCTTT; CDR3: CASSSNSNTEAFF
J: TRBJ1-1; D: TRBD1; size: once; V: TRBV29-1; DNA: TGCAGCGTGGACAGGGGAGGCACTGAAGCTTTCTTT; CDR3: CSVDRGGTEAFF
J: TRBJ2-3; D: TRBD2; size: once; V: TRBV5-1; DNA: TGCGCCAGCAGCTTGGGCTTAGCGGGAGGGTCGACAGATACGCAGTATTTT; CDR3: CASSLGLAGGSTDTQYF
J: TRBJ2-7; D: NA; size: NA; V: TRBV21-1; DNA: TGTGCCAGCAGCAAAAATTTGGCGGGACAGCTCTCCTACGAGCAGTACTTC; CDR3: CASSKNLAGQLSYEQYF
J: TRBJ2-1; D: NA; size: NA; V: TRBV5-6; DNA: TGTGCCAGCAGCCCACAGGGTTACTACAATGAGCAGTTCTTC; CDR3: CASSPQGYYNEQFF
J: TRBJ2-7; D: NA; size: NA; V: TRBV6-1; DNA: TGTGCCAGCAGTGAAGCGGGGGGCGGCGAGCAGTACTTC; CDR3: CASSEAGGGEQYF
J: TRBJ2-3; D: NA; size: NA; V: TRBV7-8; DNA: TGTGCCAGCAGCTTATGGAGGGCCGGGACAGATACGCAGTATTTT; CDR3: CASSLWRAGTDTQYF
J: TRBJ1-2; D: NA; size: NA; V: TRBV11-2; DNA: TGTGCCAGCAGTAGACAACAGGGTCATGGCTACACCTTC; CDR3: CASSRQQGHGYTF
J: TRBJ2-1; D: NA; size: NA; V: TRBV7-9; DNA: TGTGCCAGCAGCCCCAGTGGTCCTCGCTACAATGAGCAGTTCTTC; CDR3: CASSPSGPRYNEQFF
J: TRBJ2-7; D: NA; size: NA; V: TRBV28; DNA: TGTGCCAGCAGTTCTAGCGGACAGGCCTACGAGCAGTACTTC; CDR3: CASSSSGQAYEQYF
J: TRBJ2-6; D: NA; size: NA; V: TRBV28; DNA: TGTGCCAGCAGTGACTCTGGGGCCAACGTCCTGACTTTC; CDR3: CASSDSGANVLTF
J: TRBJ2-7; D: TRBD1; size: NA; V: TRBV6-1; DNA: TGTGCCAGCAGGGGCGGGGACAGGCCCTACGAGCAGTACTTC; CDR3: CASRGGDRPYEQYF